This T cell receptor (beta chain) originates from a study of beta chain features in type 1 diabetes. Study-wide background: All of the samples together had 107,917,701 sorted cells examined. Study-wide points: Researchers report that Type 1 diabetes patients had moderately but significantly shorter TCRB CDR3s across all four CD4+ subsets.

Donors contributed one heparinised blood draw apiece, averaging about 120 mL. The study reverse transcribed the entire isolated RNA, so it sequenced expressed TCRB transcripts. Produced via immunoSEQ multiplex PCR; TCRdb's table is partial and in-frame only. The sample has under 900,000 clones; 17% are singletons. Regarding this clone: Its antigen is unidentified. The same CDR3 arises from other DNA sequences in this sample as well.

The clonotype originates from a woman aged 18-30 years in good health. Source material: naive CD4+ T cells from blood.

CDR3 protein: CASSPPAQETQYF. CDR3 bases: TGTGCCAGCTCACCACCGGCCCAAGAGACCCAGTACTTC. The genes are TRBV18 and TRBJ2-5; no definite D call. The V and J ends lost 0 bases and 1 base respectively, with 3 bases between them. The CDR3 has 13 amino acids. The germline gives CDR1 KGHSH, CDR2 LQKENI. Full variable domain (outside the CDR3, taken from reference TRBV18 and TRBJ2-5): NAGVMQNPRHLVRRRGQEARLRCSPMKGHSHVYWYRQLPEEGLKFMVYLQKENIIDESGMPKERFSAEFPKEGPSILRIQQVVRGDSAAYFCASSPPAQETQYFGPGTRLLVL.